Following are 6 T cell receptor beta chains from one sample sequenced in a study of early stage breast cancer tumors. The protocol was immunoSEQ multiplex PCR, while the TCRdb copy is restricted to in-frame clones and leaves out a portion. This repertoire shows about 72,000 clones, roughly three quarters found once; its top ten account for approximately 3.7%. Sequenced input: blood. These receptors were taken from a person aged 55 to 70 with breast cancer.

This sequence joins TRBV9 and TRBJ1-2; no clear D gene. This CDR3 has 16 residues. V was clipped by 1 base and J by 4 bases, with 17 bases between them. Germline V gives CDR1 SGDLS, CDR2 YYNGEE. The CDR3 DNA follows: TGTGCCAGCAGCGTATCCCTGCGCGTGGGCGTCTATGGCTACACCTTC. Its protein product is CASSVSLRVGVYGYTF.

This chain links TRBV5-6 with TRBJ2-7; possible D gene TRBD1, 6 bases. Germline V lookup: CDR1 SGHDT, CDR2 YYEEEE. V lost 0 bases and J 2 bases, leaving 12 bases between the germline ends. The CDR3 runs 15 residues. This chain's CDR3 is CASSLGRTATYEQYF. The CDR3 DNA reads TGTGCCAGCAGCTTGGGAAGGACAGCGACCTACGAGCAGTACTTC.

On this clone: Other DNA variants within this sample encode the same CDR3. The chain employs TRBV18 and TRBJ2-3; D ambiguous. This CDR3 has 12 amino acids. V was pared by 3 bases and J by 3 bases, with 4 bases between. Germline V gives CDR1 KGHSH, CDR2 LQKENI. The CDR3 nucleotides read TGTGCCAGCTCACCGCGAACAGATACGCAGTATTTT. It encodes CASSPRTDTQYF.

This clone has only one observation. V usage is TRBV6-5 and J usage is TRBJ2-1; no clear D gene. Deletions cut 6 bases from V and 5 bases from J, with 5 bases between. The CDR3 has 11 amino acids. CDR1 and CDR2 from the germline V gene are MNHEY and SVGAGI. The CDR3 DNA sequence: TGTGCCAGCAGACTCAACAATGAGCAGTTCTTC. This codes for CASRLNNEQFF.

V gene TRBV2 combines with J gene TRBJ1-3, with D unclear. CDR1 and CDR2 from the germline V gene are SNHLY and FYNNEI. The CDR3 consists of 14 residues. V was pared by 3 bases and J by 2 bases, with 8 bases between. CDR3 nucleotide sequence: TGTGCCAGCAGTGAGAACAGAGCTGGAAACACCATATATTTT. It is translated as CASSENRAGNTIYF. Combining the CDR3 with reference TRBV2 and TRBJ1-3 gives the whole variable domain EPEVTQTPSHQVTQMGQEVILRCVPISNHLYFYWYRQILGQKVEFLVSFYNNEISEKSEIFDDQFSVERPDGSNFTLKIRSTKLEDSAMYFCASSENRAGNTIYFGEGSWLTVV.

The gene calls are TRBV11-2 and TRBJ2-1, with 8 bases fitting TRBD2. The trim removed 3 bases at V and 0 bases at J, leaving 4 bases unmatched. Germline lookup yields CDR1 SGHAT and CDR2 FQNNGV. The CDR3 contains 16 residues. The CDR3 DNA reads as TGTGCCAGCAGCTTCGGGGGGGAAAGCTCCTACAATGAGCAGTTCTTC. Its translation is CASSFGGESSYNEQFF.